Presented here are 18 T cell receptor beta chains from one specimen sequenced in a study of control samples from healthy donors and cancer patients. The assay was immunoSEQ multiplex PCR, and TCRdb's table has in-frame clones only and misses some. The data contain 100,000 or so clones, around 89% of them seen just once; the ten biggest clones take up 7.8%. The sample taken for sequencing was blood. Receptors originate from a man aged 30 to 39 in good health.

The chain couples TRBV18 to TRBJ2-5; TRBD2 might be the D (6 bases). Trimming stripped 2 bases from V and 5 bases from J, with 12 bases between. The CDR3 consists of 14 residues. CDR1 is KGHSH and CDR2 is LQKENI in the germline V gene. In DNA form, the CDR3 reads TGTGCCAGCTCACCAGGGGAGGCAGGGGAGACCCAGTACTTC. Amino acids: CASSPGEAGETQYF.

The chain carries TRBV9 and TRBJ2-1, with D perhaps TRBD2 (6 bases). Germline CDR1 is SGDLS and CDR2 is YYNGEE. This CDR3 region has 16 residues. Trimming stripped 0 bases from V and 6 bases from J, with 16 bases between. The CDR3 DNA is TGTGCCAGCAGCGTAGGATCGGCGGGAATAGTCAATGAGCAGTTCTTC. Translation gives CASSVGSAGIVNEQFF.

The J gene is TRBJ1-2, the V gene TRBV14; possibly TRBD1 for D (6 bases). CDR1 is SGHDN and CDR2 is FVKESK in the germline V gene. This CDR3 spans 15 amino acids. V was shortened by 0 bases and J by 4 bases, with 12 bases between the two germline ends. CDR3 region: CASSQDHQGSYGYTF. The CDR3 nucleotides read TGTGCCAGCAGCCAAGACCACCAGGGGAGCTATGGCTACACCTTC.

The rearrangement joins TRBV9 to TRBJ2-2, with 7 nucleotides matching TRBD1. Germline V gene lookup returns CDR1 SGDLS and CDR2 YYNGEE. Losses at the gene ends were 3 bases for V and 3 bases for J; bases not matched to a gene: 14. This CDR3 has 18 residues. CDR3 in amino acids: CASSGKQGYLEDTGELFF. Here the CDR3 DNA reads TGTGCCAGCAGCGGGAAACAGGGGTACCTTGAGGACACCGGGGAGCTGTTTTTT.

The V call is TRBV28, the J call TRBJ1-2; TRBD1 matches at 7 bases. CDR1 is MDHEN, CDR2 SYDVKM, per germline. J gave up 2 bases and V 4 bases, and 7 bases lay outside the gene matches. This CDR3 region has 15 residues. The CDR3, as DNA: TGTGCCAGCAGTTCCCCCCGGGACAGAAACTATGGCTACACCTTC. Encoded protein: CASSSPRDRNYGYTF.

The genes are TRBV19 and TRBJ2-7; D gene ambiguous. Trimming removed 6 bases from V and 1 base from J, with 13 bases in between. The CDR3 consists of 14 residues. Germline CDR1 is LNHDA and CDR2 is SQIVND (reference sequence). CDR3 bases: TGTGCCAGTAGGCCAACGGGTTCTTCCTACGAGCAGTACTTC. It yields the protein CASRPTGSSYEQYF.

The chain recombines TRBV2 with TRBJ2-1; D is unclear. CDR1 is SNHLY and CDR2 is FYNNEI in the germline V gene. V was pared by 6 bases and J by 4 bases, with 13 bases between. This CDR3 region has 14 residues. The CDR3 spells CASSLRNEYNEQFF. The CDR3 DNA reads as TGTGCCAGCAGCCTTAGGAATGAATACAATGAGCAGTTCTTC.

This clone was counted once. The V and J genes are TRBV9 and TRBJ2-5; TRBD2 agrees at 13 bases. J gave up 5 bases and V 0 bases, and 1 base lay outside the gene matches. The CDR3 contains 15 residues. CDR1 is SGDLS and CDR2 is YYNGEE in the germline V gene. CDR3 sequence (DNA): TGTGCCAGCAGCGTAGGGGGACTAGCGGGGGAGACCCAGTACTTC. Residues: CASSVGGLAGETQYF. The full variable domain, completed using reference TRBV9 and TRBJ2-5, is DSGVTQTPKHLITATGQRVTLRCSPRSGDLSVYWYQQSLDQGLQFLIQYYNGEERAKGNILERFSAQQFPDLHSELNLSSLELGDSALYFCASSVGGLAGETQYFGPGTRLLVL.

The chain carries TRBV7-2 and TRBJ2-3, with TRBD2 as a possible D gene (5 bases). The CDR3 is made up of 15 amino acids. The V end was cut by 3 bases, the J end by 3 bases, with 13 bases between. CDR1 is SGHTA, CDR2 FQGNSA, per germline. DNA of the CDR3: TGTGCCAGCAGCTTGTTTCCGGGGTGGACAGATACGCAGTATTTT. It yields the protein CASSLFPGWTDTQYF.

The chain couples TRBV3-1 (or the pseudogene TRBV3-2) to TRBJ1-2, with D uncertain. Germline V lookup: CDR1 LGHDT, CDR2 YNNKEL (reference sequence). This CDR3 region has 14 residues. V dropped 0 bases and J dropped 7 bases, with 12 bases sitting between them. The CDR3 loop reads CASSQDMAQSGYTF. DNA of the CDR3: TGTGCCAGCAGCCAAGATATGGCACAGAGTGGCTACACCTTC.

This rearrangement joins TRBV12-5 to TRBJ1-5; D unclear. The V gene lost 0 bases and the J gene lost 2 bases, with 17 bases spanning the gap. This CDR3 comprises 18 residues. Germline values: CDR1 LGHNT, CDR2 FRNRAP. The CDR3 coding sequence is TGTGCTAGTGGTTTGGTACTATGGCTCGGCGTTCGCAATCAGCCCCAGCATTTT. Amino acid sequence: CASGLVLWLGVRNQPQHF.

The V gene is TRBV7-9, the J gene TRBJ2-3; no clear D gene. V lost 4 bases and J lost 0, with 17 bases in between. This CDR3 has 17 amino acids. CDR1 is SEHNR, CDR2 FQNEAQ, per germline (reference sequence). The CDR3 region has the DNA TGTGCCAGCAGCTCACAACTGGGGTACCTTAGCACAGATACGCAGTATTTT. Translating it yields CASSSQLGYLSTDTQYF.

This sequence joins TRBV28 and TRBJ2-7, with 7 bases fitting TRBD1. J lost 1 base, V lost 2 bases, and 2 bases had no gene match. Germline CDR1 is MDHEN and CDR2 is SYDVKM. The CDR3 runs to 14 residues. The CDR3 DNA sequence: TGTGCCAGCAGTTTAGGGGGACAGTCCTACGAGCAGTACTTC. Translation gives CASSLGGQSYEQYF.

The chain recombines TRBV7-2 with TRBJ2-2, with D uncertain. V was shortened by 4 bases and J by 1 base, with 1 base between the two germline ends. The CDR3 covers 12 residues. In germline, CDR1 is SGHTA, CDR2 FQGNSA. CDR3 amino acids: CASSWNTGELFF. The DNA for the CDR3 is TGTGCCAGCAGCTGGAACACCGGGGAGCTGTTTTTT.

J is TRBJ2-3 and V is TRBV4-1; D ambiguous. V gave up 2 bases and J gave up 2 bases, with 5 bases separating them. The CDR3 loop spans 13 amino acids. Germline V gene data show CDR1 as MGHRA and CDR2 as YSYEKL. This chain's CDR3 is CASSQTYTDTQYF. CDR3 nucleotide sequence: TGCGCCAGCAGCCAAACATACACAGATACGCAGTATTTT.

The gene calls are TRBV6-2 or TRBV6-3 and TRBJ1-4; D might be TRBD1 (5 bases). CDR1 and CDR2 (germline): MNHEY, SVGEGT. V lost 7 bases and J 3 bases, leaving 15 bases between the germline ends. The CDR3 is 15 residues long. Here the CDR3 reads CASTPAGTSNEKLFF. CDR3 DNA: TGTGCCAGCACCCCCGCCGGGACCTCTAATGAAAAACTGTTTTTT.

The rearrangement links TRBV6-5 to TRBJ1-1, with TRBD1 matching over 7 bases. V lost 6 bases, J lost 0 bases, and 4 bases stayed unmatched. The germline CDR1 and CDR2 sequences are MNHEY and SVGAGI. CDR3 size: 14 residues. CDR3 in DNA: TGTGCCAGCAGGACAGGGATCATGAACACTGAAGCTTTCTTT. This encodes CASRTGIMNTEAFF.

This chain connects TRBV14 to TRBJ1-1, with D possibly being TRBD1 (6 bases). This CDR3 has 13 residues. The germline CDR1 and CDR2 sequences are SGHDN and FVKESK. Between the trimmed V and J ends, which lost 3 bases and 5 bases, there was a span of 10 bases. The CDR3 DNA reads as TGTGCCAGCAGCCAGAGACAGGCAACTGAAGCTTTCTTT. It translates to CASSQRQATEAFF.